One sample yielded the 17 T cell receptor beta chains listed below, sequenced in a study of shared clonotypes between healthy human individuals. Produced via immunoSEQ multiplex PCR; TCRdb's table is partial and in-frame only. The table has 400,000 to 600,000 clones, roughly three quarters seen once. The source material was PBMCs. These receptors came from a woman in her thirties or forties in good health. Some clones in this sample may be carry-over from other donors' samples.

This clone was seen at least ten times. The chain carries TRBV6-5 and TRBJ2-3; weak D call: TRBD1 (6 bases). Germline CDR1 is MNHEY and CDR2 is SVGAGI. V lost 6 bases and J 5 bases, leaving 18 bases between the germline ends. This CDR3 spans 15 amino acids. The CDR3 nucleotides read TGTGCCAGCAGGGAACCAAAAAGGGGGAGAGATACGCAGTATTTT. This gives the protein CASREPKRGRDTQYF.

Only one count was recorded for this clone. Within the sample, other DNA sequences also encode this same CDR3. The rearrangement links TRBV7-2 to TRBJ2-7, with TRBD1 matching over 9 bases. The CDR3 is 14 amino acids. With 5 bases clipped from V and 3 bases from J, the junction kept 5 bases outside the gene matches. Germline values: CDR1 SGHTA, CDR2 FQGNSA. CDR3 in amino acids: CASSAGTGFYEQYF. The DNA of the CDR3 is TGTGCCAGCAGCGCCGGGACAGGGTTCTACGAGCAGTACTTC.

DNA for the CDR3: TGTGCCAGCTCCGACCGAGGGGACCCGAACACTGAAGCTTTCTTT. Amino acids: CASSDRGDPNTEAFF. The V and J genes are TRBV18 and TRBJ1-1; tentative D call: TRBD1 (5 bases). Germline CDR1 is KGHSH and CDR2 is LQKENI. V was clipped by 6 bases and J by 1 base, with 15 bases between them. This CDR3 has 15 amino acids.

This chain links TRBV28 with TRBJ2-2; possibly TRBD2 for D (5 bases). CDR1 and CDR2 (germline): MDHEN, SYDVKM. V lost 7 bases to trimming and J lost 7 bases, with 16 bases between them. This CDR3 spans 14 amino acids. CDR3: CASTSSGRSGELFF. In nucleotides, the CDR3 is TGTGCCAGCACCTCCTCGGGGAGAAGCGGGGAGCTGTTTTTT.

This clone is a singleton in its sample. The CDR3 DNA reads TGTGCCAGCAGCTTCGACAGGCTCTACGAGCAGTACTTC. Protein product: CASSFDRLYEQYF. The chain links TRBV11-1 to TRBJ2-7, with D possibly TRBD1 on 6 matching bases. Deletions cut 3 bases from V and 3 bases from J, with 9 bases between. The CDR3 is 13 residues long. In germline, CDR1 is SGHAT, CDR2 FQDESV (reference sequence).

The V call is TRBV5-6, the J call TRBJ2-7, with D tentatively TRBD1 (5 bases). The CDR3 is 16 residues long. The V gene lost 1 base and the J gene lost 4 bases, with 18 bases spanning the gap. CDR1 SGHDT and CDR2 YYEEEE come from the germline V gene. The CDR3 nucleotides are TGTGCCAGCAGCTTGTCGCTGGGGCTGAACTCGTACGAGCAGTACTTC. Encoded protein: CASSLSLGLNSYEQYF.

This clone has only a few counts. This chain links TRBV10-3 with TRBJ2-5; D gene unclear. The tail of the sequence fits TRBJ2-7 better, so the J call may be wrong. Germline V lookup: CDR1 ENHRY, CDR2 SYGVKD. This CDR3 has 12 residues. As DNA, the CDR3 is TGTGCCATCAGTGATGGCATCTACGAGCAGTACTTC. Protein product: CAISDGIYEQYF.

This clone was detected a few times. The chain is built from TRBV18 and TRBJ2-5; 12 bases agree with TRBD2. The J call may be incorrect, as the DNA end agrees better with TRBJ2-7. CDR3 length: 15 residues. From germline, CDR1 is KGHSH and CDR2 LQKENI. The CDR3 nucleotides are TGTGCCAGCTCACCTACCCAGGGACTAGCGGGCGAGCAGTACTTC. Protein sequence: CASSPTQGLAGEQYF.

This sequence joins TRBV18 and TRBJ1-5; D unresolved. The germline V and J ends were trimmed by 11 bases and 5 bases, with 10 bases remaining between them. The CDR3 consists of 11 residues. Germline CDR1 reads KGHSH; CDR2 reads LQKENI. The CDR3 sequence: CASGTDQPQHF. The CDR3 region has the DNA TGTGCCTCAGGAACGGATCAGCCCCAGCATTTT. The full variable domain, its missing parts supplied by reference TRBV18 and TRBJ1-5, is NAGVMQNPRHLVRRRGQEARLRCSPMKGHSHVYWYRQLPEEGLKFMVYLQKENIIDESGMPKERFSAEFPKEGPSILRIQQVVRGDSAAYFCASGTDQPQHFGDGTRLSIL.

V and J are TRBV15 and TRBJ2-1; tentative D call: TRBD2 (5 bases). The germline V and J ends were trimmed by 0 bases and 4 bases, with 13 bases remaining between them. The CDR3 has 16 amino acids. The germline CDR1 and CDR2 sequences are LNHNV and YYDKDF (reference sequence). The chain's CDR3 is CATSRDSSPEYNEQFF. The CDR3 DNA follows: TGTGCCACCAGCAGAGATTCTAGCCCGGAATACAATGAGCAGTTCTTC.

The J gene is TRBJ2-5, the V gene TRBV7-9; TRBD2 aligns across 12 bases. The ends lost 2 bases at V and 9 bases at J; junction bases unmatched: 4. This CDR3 has 14 amino acids. CDR1 is SEHNR, CDR2 FQNEAQ, per germline (reference sequence). CDR3 DNA sequence: TGTGCCAGCAGCTTACCTAGCGGGAGGGCGTCCCAGTACTTC. Protein sequence: CASSLPSGRASQYF.

This clone has only a few counts. J is TRBJ2-7 and V is TRBV5-4; D gene uncertain. Germline V gene data show CDR1 as SGHNT and CDR2 as YYREEE (reference sequence). Trimming took off 1 base at V and 5 bases at J, with 13 bases between the two ends. This CDR3 region has 14 residues. The CDR3 protein is CASSLFSLRNEQYF. DNA for the CDR3: TGTGCCAGCAGCTTGTTTTCTCTTAGGAACGAGCAGTACTTC.

The rearrangement uses TRBV7-9 and TRBJ2-5; D is unclear. The CDR3 spans 11 residues. Per germline, CDR1 SEHNR and CDR2 FQNEAQ (reference sequence). The V gene lost 5 bases and the J gene lost 3 bases, with 4 bases spanning the gap. The CDR3, as DNA: TGTGCCAGCAGCCGGAAAGAGACCCAGTACTTC. Protein product: CASSRKETQYF.

This clone was seen a handful of times. The chain carries TRBV7-9 and TRBJ1-1; D is possibly TRBD1 (6 bases). V lost 4 bases to trimming and J lost 5 bases, with 14 bases between them. This CDR3 has 14 amino acids. The germline V gene has CDR1 SEHNR and CDR2 FQNEAQ (reference sequence). CDR3 bases: TGTGCCAGCAGCTCAAGACAGGAGGCAACTGAAGCTTTCTTT. It is translated as CASSSRQEATEAFF. The full variable domain, completed using reference TRBV7-9 and TRBJ1-1, is DTGVSQNPRHKITKRGQNVTFRCDPISEHNRLYWYRQTLGQGPEFLTYFQNEAQLEKSRLLSDRFSAERPKGSFSTLEIQRTEQGDSAMYLCASSSRQEATEAFFGQGTRLTVV.

The chain employs TRBV5-1 and TRBJ2-5; maybe TRBD2 (5 bases). Trimming left V 3 bases short and J 2 bases short, with 14 bases between. The CDR3 is made up of 15 amino acids. Germline loops: CDR1 SGHRS, CDR2 YFSETQ. The CDR3 nucleotides are TGCGCCAGCAGCTCCTTGGCGGGTCGACAAGAGACCCAGTACTTC. It specifies CASSSLAGRQETQYF.

The V gene is TRBV7-2, the J gene TRBJ1-4; D may be TRBD1 (5 bases). The ends were cut back, 3 bases at V and 0 bases at J, with 14 bases in the middle. The V gene's germline CDR1 is SGHTA and CDR2 FQGNSA. The CDR3 length is 17 residues. Here the CDR3 reads CASSFTGDVATNEKLFF. The CDR3 region has the DNA TGTGCCAGCAGCTTTACGGGGGACGTTGCAACTAATGAAAAACTGTTTTTT.

The chain employs TRBV7-3 and TRBJ2-1; D may be TRBD1 (5 bases). The length of the CDR3 is 21 residues. With 5 bases removed from V and 0 bases from J, the gap between germline ends came to 29 bases. From germline, CDR1 is SGHTA and CDR2 FQGTGA. The CDR3 bases are TGTGCCAGCAGCCTTCTCCGATCTACAGGCCTCGACAACTACTCCTACAATGAGCAGTTCTTC. It specifies CASSLLRSTGLDNYSYNEQFF. Full variable domain (missing parts from reference TRBV7-3 and TRBJ2-1): GAGVSQTPSNKVTEKGKYVELRCDPISGHTALYWYRQSLGQGPEFLIYFQGTGAADDSGLPNDRFFAVRPEGSVSTLKIQRTERGDSAVYLCASSLLRSTGLDNYSYNEQFFGPGTRLTVL.